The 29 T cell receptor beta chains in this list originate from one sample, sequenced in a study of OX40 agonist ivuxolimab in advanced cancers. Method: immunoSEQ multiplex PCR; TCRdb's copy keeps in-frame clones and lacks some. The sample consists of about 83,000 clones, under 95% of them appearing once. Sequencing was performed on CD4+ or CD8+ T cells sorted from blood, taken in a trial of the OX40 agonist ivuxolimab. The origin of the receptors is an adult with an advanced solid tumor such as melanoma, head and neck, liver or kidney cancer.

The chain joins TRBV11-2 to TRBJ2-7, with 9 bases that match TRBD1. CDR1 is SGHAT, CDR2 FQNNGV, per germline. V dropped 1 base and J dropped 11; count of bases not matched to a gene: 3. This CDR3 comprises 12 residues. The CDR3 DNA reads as TGTGCCAGCAGCTTAGTGCGGGACAGGGAGTACTTC. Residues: CASSLVRDREYF.

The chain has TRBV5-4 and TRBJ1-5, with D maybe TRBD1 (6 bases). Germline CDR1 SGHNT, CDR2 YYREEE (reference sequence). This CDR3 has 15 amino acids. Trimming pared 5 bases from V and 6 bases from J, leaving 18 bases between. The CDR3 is CASSLNREAIQPQHF. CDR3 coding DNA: TGTGCCAGCAGTCTTAACAGGGAGGCAATTCAGCCCCAGCATTTT.

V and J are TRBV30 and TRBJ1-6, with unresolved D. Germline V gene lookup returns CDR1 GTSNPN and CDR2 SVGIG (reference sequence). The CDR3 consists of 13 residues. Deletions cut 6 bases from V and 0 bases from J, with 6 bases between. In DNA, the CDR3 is TGTGCCTGCAGAAGCTCCTATAATTCACCCCTCCACTTT. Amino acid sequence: CACRSSYNSPLHF.

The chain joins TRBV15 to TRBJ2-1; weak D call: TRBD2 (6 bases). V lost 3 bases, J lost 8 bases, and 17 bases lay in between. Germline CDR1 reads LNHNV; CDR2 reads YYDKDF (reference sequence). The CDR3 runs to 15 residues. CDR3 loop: CATSRGTFLSDEQFF. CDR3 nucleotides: TGTGCCACCAGCAGGGGGACTTTCTTGAGCGATGAGCAGTTCTTC.

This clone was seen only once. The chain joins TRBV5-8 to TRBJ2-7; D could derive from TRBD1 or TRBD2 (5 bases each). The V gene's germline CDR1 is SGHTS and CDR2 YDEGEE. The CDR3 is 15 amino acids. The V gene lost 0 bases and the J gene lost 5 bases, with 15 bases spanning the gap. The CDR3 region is CASSLAGTLVDEQYF. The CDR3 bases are TGTGCCAGCAGCTTGGCCGGGACCTTAGTCGACGAGCAGTACTTC.

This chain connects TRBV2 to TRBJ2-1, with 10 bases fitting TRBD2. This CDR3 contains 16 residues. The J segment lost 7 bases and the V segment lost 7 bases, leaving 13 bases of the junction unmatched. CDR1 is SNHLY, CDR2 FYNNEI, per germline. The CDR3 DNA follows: TGTGCCAGCATTCGGCTAGCGGGAGTAACGGGGAATGAGCAGTTCTTC. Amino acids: CASIRLAGVTGNEQFF.

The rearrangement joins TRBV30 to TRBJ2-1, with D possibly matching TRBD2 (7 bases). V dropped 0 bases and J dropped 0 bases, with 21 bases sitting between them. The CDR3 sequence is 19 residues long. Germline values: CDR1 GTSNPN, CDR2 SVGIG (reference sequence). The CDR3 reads CAWSVLTGGGGLSYNEQFF. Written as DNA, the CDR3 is TGTGCCTGGAGTGTACTAACGGGGGGCGGCGGTCTCTCCTACAATGAGCAGTTCTTC. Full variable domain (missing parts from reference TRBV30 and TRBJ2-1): SQTIHQWPATLVQPVGSPLSLECTVEGTSNPNLYWYRQAAGRGLQLLFYSVGIGQISSEVPQNLSASRPQDRQFILSSKKLLLSDSGFYLCAWSVLTGGGGLSYNEQFFGPGTRLTVL.

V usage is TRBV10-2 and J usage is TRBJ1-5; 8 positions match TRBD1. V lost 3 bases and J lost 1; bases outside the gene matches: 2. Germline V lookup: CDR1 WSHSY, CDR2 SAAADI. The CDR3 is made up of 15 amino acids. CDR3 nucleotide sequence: TGCGCCAGCAGTGAAAGGACAGGGAGCAATCAGCCCCAGCATTTT. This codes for CASSERTGSNQPQHF.

DNA for the CDR3: TGTGCCAGCAGCCCGGGAAGCGGGAGGCAATTCAATGAGCAGTTCTTC. Translated: CASSPGSGRQFNEQFF. The chain carries TRBV7-9 and TRBJ2-1; 9 nucleotides line up with TRBD2. The CDR3 has 16 amino acids. Trimming removed 5 bases from V and 6 bases from J; junction bases left unmatched: 11. Per the germline V gene, CDR1 is SEHNR and CDR2 is FQNEAQ (reference sequence).

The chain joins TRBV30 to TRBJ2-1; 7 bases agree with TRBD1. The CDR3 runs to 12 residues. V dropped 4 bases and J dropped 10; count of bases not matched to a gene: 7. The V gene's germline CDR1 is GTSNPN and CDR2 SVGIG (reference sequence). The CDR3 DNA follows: TGTGCCTGGACTCTAGGGGGCGGGGAGCAGTTCTTC. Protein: CAWTLGGGEQFF.

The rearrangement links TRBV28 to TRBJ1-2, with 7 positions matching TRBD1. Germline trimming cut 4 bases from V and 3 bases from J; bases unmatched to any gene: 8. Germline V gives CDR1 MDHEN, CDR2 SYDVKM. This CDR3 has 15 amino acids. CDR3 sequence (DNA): TGTGCCAGCAGTTACACAGGGGCGACGTACTATGGCTACACCTTC. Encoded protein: CASSYTGATYYGYTF.

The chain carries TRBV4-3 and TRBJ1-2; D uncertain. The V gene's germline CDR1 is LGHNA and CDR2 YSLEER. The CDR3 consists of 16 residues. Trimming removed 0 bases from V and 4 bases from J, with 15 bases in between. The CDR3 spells CASSQDQAGFGYGYTF. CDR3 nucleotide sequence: TGCGCCAGCAGCCAAGATCAGGCGGGCTTTGGCTATGGCTACACCTTC.

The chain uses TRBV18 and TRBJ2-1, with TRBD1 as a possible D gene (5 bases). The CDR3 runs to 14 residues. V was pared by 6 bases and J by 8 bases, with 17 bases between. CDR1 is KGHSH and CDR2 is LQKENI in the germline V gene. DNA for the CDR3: TGTGCCAGCTCTCTAAGCCCCGGACACGATGAGCAGTTCTTC. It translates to CASSLSPGHDEQFF.

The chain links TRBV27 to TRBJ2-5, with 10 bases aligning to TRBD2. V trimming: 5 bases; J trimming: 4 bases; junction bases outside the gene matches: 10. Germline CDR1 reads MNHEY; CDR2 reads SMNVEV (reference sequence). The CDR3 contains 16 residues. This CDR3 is CASSGSIAGGRETQYF. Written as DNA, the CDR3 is TGTGCCAGCAGTGGCTCTATAGCGGGAGGAAGAGAGACCCAGTACTTC.

In DNA form, the CDR3 reads TGTGCCAGCAGTGACGGTAACTCTGGAAACACCATATATTTT. Translating it yields CASSDGNSGNTIYF. The chain recombines TRBV25-1 with TRBJ1-3; D remains ambiguous. The V and J ends lost 3 bases and 0 bases respectively, with 6 bases between them. The length of the CDR3 is 14 residues. Germline V gene lookup returns CDR1 MGHDK and CDR2 SYGVNS.

The CDR3 loop reads CASSYYGGSGNTIYF. CDR3 DNA: TGTGCCAGCAGTTATTACGGGGGATCTGGAAACACCATATATTTT. The chain has TRBV9 and TRBJ1-3, with D tentatively TRBD1 (5 bases). Germline assignment: CDR1 SGDLS and CDR2 YYNGEE. V lost 5 bases to trimming and J lost 1 base, with 13 bases between them. This CDR3 region has 15 residues.

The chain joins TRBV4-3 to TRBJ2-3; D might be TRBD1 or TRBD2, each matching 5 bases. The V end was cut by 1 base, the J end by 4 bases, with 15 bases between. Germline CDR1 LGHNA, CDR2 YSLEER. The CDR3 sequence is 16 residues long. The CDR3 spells CASSQVQGPAADTQYF. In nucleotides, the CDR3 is TGCGCCAGCAGCCAAGTTCAGGGACCCGCGGCAGATACGCAGTATTTT.

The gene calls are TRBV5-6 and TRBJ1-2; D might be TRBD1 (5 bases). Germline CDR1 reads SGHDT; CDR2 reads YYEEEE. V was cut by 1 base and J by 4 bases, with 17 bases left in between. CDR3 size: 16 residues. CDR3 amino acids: CASSLIVRGSTYGYTF. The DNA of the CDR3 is TGTGCCAGCAGCTTGATAGTGCGGGGGAGTACCTATGGCTACACCTTC.

The CDR3 reads CASSHPGGAIEAFF. CDR3 DNA: TGTGCCAGCAGCCATCCGGGTGGGGCCATTGAAGCTTTCTTT. The chain uses TRBV7-9 and TRBJ1-1, with D tentatively TRBD1 (5 bases). The CDR3 runs 14 residues. The V and J ends lost 5 bases and 7 bases respectively, with 17 bases between them. CDR1 is SEHNR, CDR2 FQNEAQ, per germline (reference sequence).

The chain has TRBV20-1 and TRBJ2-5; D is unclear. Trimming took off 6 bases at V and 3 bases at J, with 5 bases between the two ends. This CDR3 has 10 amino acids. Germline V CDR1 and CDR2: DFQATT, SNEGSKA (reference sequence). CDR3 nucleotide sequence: TGCAGTGCCAACGAAGAGACCCAGTACTTC. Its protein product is CSANEETQYF.

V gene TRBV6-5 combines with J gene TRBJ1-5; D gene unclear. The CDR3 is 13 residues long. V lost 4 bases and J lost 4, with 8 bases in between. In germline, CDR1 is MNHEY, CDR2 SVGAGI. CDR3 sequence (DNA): TGTGCCAGCAGTTTTTCCTTTAATCAGCCCCAGCATTTT. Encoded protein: CASSFSFNQPQHF.

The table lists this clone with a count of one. This CDR3 reads CASRSSGRPASEQFF. The CDR3, as DNA: TGTGCCAGCAGATCTAGCGGGAGGCCGGCCTCTGAGCAGTTCTTC. The gene calls are TRBV6-1 and TRBJ2-1; 11 nucleotides agree with TRBD2. V was clipped by 6 bases and J by 9 bases; unmatched bases: 10. This CDR3 comprises 15 residues. The V gene's germline CDR1 is MNHNS and CDR2 SASEGT.

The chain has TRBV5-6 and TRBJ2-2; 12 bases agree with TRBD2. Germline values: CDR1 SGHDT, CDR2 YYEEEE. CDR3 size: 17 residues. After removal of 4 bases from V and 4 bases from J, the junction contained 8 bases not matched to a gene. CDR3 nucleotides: TGTGCCAGCAGCCCCCCGACTAGCGGGAGCGTCACCGGGGAGCTGTTTTTT. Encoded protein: CASSPPTSGSVTGELFF.

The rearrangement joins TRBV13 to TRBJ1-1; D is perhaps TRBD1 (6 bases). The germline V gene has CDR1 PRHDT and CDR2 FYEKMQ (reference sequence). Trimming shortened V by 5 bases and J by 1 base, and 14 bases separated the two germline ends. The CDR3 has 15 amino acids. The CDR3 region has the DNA TGTGCCAGCAGCGGGGGACCGACAGGGAACACTGAAGCTTTCTTT. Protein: CASSGGPTGNTEAFF.

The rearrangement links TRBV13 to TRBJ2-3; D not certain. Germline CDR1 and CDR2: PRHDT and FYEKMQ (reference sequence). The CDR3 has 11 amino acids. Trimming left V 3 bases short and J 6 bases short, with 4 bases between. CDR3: CASSFPDTQYF. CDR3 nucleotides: TGTGCCAGCAGCTTTCCTGATACGCAGTATTTT.

The CDR3 DNA sequence: TGTGCCATACAGGGATCTGGGGCCAACGTCCTGACTTTC. Amino acid sequence: CAIQGSGANVLTF. This chain links TRBV6-5 with TRBJ2-6; TRBD1 is a possible D gene (6 bases). Germline CDR1 is MNHEY and CDR2 is SVGAGI. The CDR3 extends over 13 amino acids. V lost 10 bases to trimming and J lost 1 base, with 8 bases between them.

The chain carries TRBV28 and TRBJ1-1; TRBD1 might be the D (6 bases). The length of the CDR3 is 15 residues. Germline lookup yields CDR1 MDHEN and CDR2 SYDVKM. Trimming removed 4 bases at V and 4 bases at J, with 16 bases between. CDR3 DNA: TGTGCCAGCAGTTCCGGGGGGGGGCCTCTCACTGAAGCTTTCTTT. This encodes CASSSGGGPLTEAFF.

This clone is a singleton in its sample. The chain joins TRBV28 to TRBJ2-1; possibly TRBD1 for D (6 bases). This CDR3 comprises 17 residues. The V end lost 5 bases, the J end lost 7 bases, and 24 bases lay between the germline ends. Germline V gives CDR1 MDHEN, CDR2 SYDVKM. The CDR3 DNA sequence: TGTGCCAGCAGTCCTCCCTTGGGGACAAAAGTGTCGAATGAGCAGTTCTTC. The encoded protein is CASSPPLGTKVSNEQFF.

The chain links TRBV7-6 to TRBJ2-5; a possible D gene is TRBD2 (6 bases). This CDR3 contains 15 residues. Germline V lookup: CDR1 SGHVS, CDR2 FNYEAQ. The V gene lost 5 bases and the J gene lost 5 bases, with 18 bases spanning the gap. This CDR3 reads CASSPRDFIGETQYF. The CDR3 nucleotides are TGTGCCAGCAGCCCCCGGGACTTCATAGGGGAGACCCAGTACTTC.